What follows describes a single T cell receptor (beta chain). What it binds is unknown. This record belongs to a study of cytomegalovirus exposure and HLA in healthy donors. Primers for the PCR totalled 60 Vbeta and 13 Jbeta. Assay used: immunoSEQ multiplex PCR; TCRdb lists only in-frame clones, some missing. This table holds fewer than 200,000 clones, 65% to 85% found once. Overall study findings and caveats: When a later analysis was performed, an Asian-associated ancestry cluster reportedly had fewer N-insertions than the roughly 700-donor mean.

The V gene end was trimmed by 5 bases and the J gene end by 2 bases; junction bases not matched to a gene: 5. The V gene's germline CDR1 is SEHNR and CDR2 FQNEAQ (reference sequence). This CDR3 has 14 amino acids. The V and J genes are TRBV7-9 and TRBJ1-2; 7 positions agree with TRBD1. The sample consisted of PBMCs. The TCR sequence derives from a woman aged 45 to 65 in good health and CMV-seropositive. Here the CDR3 DNA reads TGTGCCAGCAGCCTGAGGGGGCTGAACTATGGCTACACCTTC. This gives the protein CASSLRGLNYGYTF.